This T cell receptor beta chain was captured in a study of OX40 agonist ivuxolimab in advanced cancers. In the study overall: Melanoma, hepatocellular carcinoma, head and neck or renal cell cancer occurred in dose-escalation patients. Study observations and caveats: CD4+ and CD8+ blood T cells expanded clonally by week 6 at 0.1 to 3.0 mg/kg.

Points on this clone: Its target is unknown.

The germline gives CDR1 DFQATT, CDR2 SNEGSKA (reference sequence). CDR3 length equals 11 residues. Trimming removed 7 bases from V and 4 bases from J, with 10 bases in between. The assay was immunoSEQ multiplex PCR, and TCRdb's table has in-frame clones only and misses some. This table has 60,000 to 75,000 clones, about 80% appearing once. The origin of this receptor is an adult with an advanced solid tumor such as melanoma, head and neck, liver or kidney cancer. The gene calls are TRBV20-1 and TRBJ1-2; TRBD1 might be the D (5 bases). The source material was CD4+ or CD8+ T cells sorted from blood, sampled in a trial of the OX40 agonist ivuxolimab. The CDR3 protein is CSVHGGYGYTF. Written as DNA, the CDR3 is TGCAGTGTCCATGGGGGCTATGGCTACACCTTC.